A single sample is the source of the 26 T cell receptor beta chains below, sequenced in a study of blood T cell repertoires in COVID-19. The protocol was immunoSEQ multiplex PCR, while the TCRdb copy is restricted to in-frame clones and leaves out a portion. The table has about 300,000 clones, 75% to 90% seen once. Input material: PBMCs or T cells enriched from blood (not recorded which). These receptors were obtained from a woman in her 40s who had recovered from COVID-19.

The rearrangement uses TRBV5-6 and TRBJ1-5; D gene uncertain. This CDR3 comprises 12 residues. CDR1 and CDR2 (germline): SGHDT, YYEEEE. The V gene lost 0 bases and the J gene lost 7 bases, with 5 bases spanning the gap. The CDR3 DNA reads as TGTGCCAGCAGCTTGGCGGAGCAGCCCCAGCATTTT. Its translation: CASSLAEQPQHF.

As DNA, the CDR3 is TGTGCCAGTAGTATAGATCATCGGGGGGGGCAAGAGACCCAGTACTTC. This gives the protein CASSIDHRGGQETQYF. The chain joins TRBV19 to TRBJ2-5; 8 bases fit TRBD2. Trimming cost V 0 bases and J 2 bases; bases outside gene matches: 5. The CDR3 runs 16 residues. In germline, CDR1 is LNHDA, CDR2 SQIVND (reference sequence).

The V and J genes are TRBV2 and TRBJ2-5, with 12 bases fitting TRBD2. The CDR3 runs to 16 residues. Germline-derived CDR1 and CDR2 are SNHLY and FYNNEI. Unmatched junction bases numbered 14, after V lost 10 bases and J lost 5 bases. CDR3 region: CATLVASGRAGETQYF. The DNA of the CDR3 is TGTGCCACCTTAGTGGCTAGCGGGAGGGCGGGGGAGACCCAGTACTTC.

CDR3 amino acids: CASSLETGLRYNEQFF. CDR3 coding DNA: TGTGCCAGCAGCTTGGAGACAGGGCTAAGATACAATGAGCAGTTCTTC. V is TRBV7-2 and J is TRBJ2-1; 7 bases agree with TRBD1. CDR1 and CDR2 (germline): SGHTA, FQGNSA. The length of the CDR3 is 16 residues. V trimming: 3 bases; J trimming: 4 bases; junction bases outside the gene matches: 9.

The chain joins TRBV2 to TRBJ1-1; D remains ambiguous. V lost 7 bases and J lost 0, with 12 bases in between. From germline, CDR1 is SNHLY and CDR2 FYNNEI. The CDR3 length is 14 residues. As DNA, the CDR3 is TGTGCCAGCAACCCGCAGGCAGTGAACACTGAAGCTTTCTTT. Protein sequence: CASNPQAVNTEAFF.

The chain is built from TRBV19 and TRBJ2-2; 8 nucleotides align to TRBD2. Trimming at V came to 4 bases and at J to 6 bases, leaving 13 bases not matched to a gene. Germline-derived CDR1 and CDR2 are LNHDA and SQIVND (reference sequence). The CDR3 is 17 residues long. The CDR3 DNA follows: TGTGCCAGTAGTACCCGAGCGGGGGCCACGCTTGCCGGGGAGCTGTTTTTT. Translated: CASSTRAGATLAGELFF.

V is TRBV30 and J is TRBJ1-1; TRBD1 might be the D (6 bases). This CDR3 has 16 amino acids. Germline assignment: CDR1 GTSNPN and CDR2 SVGIG (reference sequence). The V end lost 4 bases, the J end lost 10 bases, and 28 bases lay between the germline ends. The CDR3 sequence: CAWTGPFTGTRDGAFF. CDR3 in DNA: TGTGCCTGGACGGGCCCCTTCACAGGGACGAGGGACGGAGCTTTCTTT.

This chain uses TRBV5-4 with TRBJ1-2, with TRBD1 identical over 7 bases. Germline lookup yields CDR1 SGHNT and CDR2 YYREEE (reference sequence). Trimming took 4 bases from V and 8 from J; bases not matched to a gene: 8. The CDR3 is made up of 13 amino acids. CDR3 residues: CASSTEQGIGYTF. The CDR3 nucleotides are TGTGCCAGCAGCACGGAACAGGGGATCGGCTACACCTTC.

The rearrangement joins TRBV5-1 to TRBJ1-3, with 7 positions matching TRBD1. The CDR3 totals 15 residues. Germline CDR1 and CDR2: SGHRS and YFSETQ. The V segment lost 4 bases and the J segment 2 bases; nucleotides outside the gene matches: 6. CDR3 region: CASSTTGVPGNTIYF. In nucleotides, the CDR3 is TGCGCCAGCAGCACAACAGGGGTGCCTGGAAACACCATATATTTT.

The chain recombines TRBV4-1 with TRBJ2-1; TRBD2 aligns across 8 bases. V lost 1 base to trimming and J lost 8 bases; unmatched junction nucleotides: 13. The germline V gene has CDR1 MGHRA and CDR2 YSYEKL. This CDR3 has 17 amino acids. The DNA for the CDR3 is TGCGCCAGCAGCCAAGGATCCATAGGGGGACTAGGCGATGAGCAGTTCTTC. Protein sequence: CASSQGSIGGLGDEQFF.

This clone has just a few counts. The chain employs TRBV11-1 and TRBJ1-1; D ambiguous. The V end was cut by 2 bases, the J end by 1 base, with 11 bases between. Germline V gene data show CDR1 as SGHAT and CDR2 as FQDESV (reference sequence). The CDR3 sequence is 15 residues long. The CDR3 region is CASSLQRHPNTEAFF. The CDR3 bases are TGTGCCAGCAGCTTACAAAGACACCCGAACACTGAAGCTTTCTTT.

A single count supports this clone. The chain is built from TRBV7-3 and TRBJ1-5; tentative D call: TRBD1 (5 bases). The CDR3 has 15 residues. Germline V gives CDR1 SGHTA, CDR2 FQGTGA. V was clipped by 5 bases and J by 4 bases, with 15 bases between them. CDR3 sequence reads: CASSIEVGRNQPQHF. In nucleotides, the CDR3 is TGTGCCAGCAGCATCGAGGTGGGGCGGAATCAGCCCCAGCATTTT.

The gene calls are TRBV7-8 and TRBJ1-5; maybe TRBD1 (6 bases). Germline V CDR1 and CDR2: SGHVS, FQNEAQ. This CDR3 spans 15 amino acids. Trimming removed 5 bases from V and 4 bases from J, with 15 bases in between. CDR3 sequence (DNA): TGTGCCAGCAGCCGTTCCTCGACAGGTAATCAGCCCCAGCATTTT. Amino acids: CASSRSSTGNQPQHF.

This clone was detected once. J is TRBJ2-5 and V is TRBV5-4; 9 bases line up with TRBD2. Losses at the gene ends were 7 bases for V and 5 bases for J; bases not matched to a gene: 12. Germline V CDR1 and CDR2: SGHNT, YYREEE (reference sequence). The CDR3 loop spans 15 amino acids. The CDR3 region is CASRGGGGARETQYF. CDR3 DNA: TGTGCCAGCCGCGGCGGCGGGGGGGCCCGGGAGACCCAGTACTTC.

This clone was counted once. The chain uses TRBV5-1 and TRBJ2-2, with a weak D call TRBD1 (6 bases). Germline V gene data show CDR1 as SGHRS and CDR2 as YFSETQ. The CDR3 totals 14 residues. V was trimmed by 7 bases and J by 1 base, leaving 11 bases between them. The CDR3 DNA reads as TGCGCCAGCGGGGGCAGGGGGAACACCGGGGAGCTGTTTTTT. Protein product: CASGGRGNTGELFF. Based on the CDR3 plus reference TRBV5-1 and TRBJ2-2, the full variable domain is KAGVTQTPRYLIKTRGQQVTLSCSPISGHRSVSWYQQTPGQGLQFLFEYFSETQRNKGNFPGRFSGRQFSNSRSEMNVSTLELGDSALYLCASGGRGNTGELFFGEGSRLTVL.

The chain links TRBV7-2 to TRBJ1-1; D not resolved. Germline CDR1 SGHTA, CDR2 FQGNSA. The CDR3 runs to 15 residues. V lost 8 bases and J lost 1, with 17 bases in between. DNA of the CDR3: TGTGCCAGCGCCCCAGCGGGCAGGCCGAACACTGAAGCTTTCTTT. This encodes CASAPAGRPNTEAFF.

CDR3 DNA sequence: TGTGCCAGTAGGGGACAACCAGCCGGTCAGCCCCAGCATTTT. Protein: CASRGQPAGQPQHF. The genes are TRBV19 and TRBJ1-5; possible D gene TRBD1, 6 bases. Trimming cost V 6 bases and J 6 bases, with 15 bases left between them. The CDR3 length is 14 residues. The germline V gene encodes CDR1 LNHDA and CDR2 SQIVND (reference sequence).

The chain joins TRBV9 to TRBJ2-2, with TRBD2 matching over 8 bases. The V gene's germline CDR1 is SGDLS and CDR2 YYNGEE. The CDR3 consists of 17 residues. J was trimmed by 1 base and V by 0 bases; bases with no gene match: 5. The chain's CDR3 is CASSVADSGRNTGELFF. In DNA form, the CDR3 reads TGTGCCAGCAGCGTAGCCGACAGCGGGAGGAACACCGGGGAGCTGTTTTTT.

The chain links TRBV10-1 to TRBJ1-1, with 8 bases aligning to TRBD1. From germline, CDR1 is WNHNN and CDR2 SYGVQD (reference sequence). CDR3 length: 13 residues. After removal of 6 bases from V and 8 bases from J, the junction contained 8 bases not matched to a gene. CDR3 loop: CASSRWSGGEAFF. CDR3 DNA sequence: TGCGCCAGCAGCAGGTGGTCAGGGGGCGAAGCTTTCTTT.

The chain has TRBV19 and TRBJ1-1; no clear D gene. V shed 7 bases and J shed 6 bases, with 9 bases lying between them. Germline lookup yields CDR1 LNHDA and CDR2 SQIVND (reference sequence). The CDR3 is made up of 11 amino acids. CDR3: CASNREAEAFF. The CDR3 DNA follows: TGTGCCAGTAATCGCGAGGCTGAAGCTTTCTTT.

The V gene is TRBV7-2, the J gene TRBJ2-3; 13 bases line up with TRBD2. Germline values: CDR1 SGHTA, CDR2 FQGNSA. The CDR3 loop spans 17 amino acids. V lost 5 bases to trimming and J lost 2 bases; unmatched junction nucleotides: 7. This CDR3 is CASSPRLAGGPTDTQYF. In nucleotides, the CDR3 is TGTGCCAGCAGCCCCAGACTAGCGGGGGGACCCACAGATACGCAGTATTTT. Filled out from reference TRBV7-2 and TRBJ2-3, the complete variable domain reads GAGVSQSPSNKVTEKGKDVELRCDPISGHTALYWYRQSLGQGLEFLIYFQGNSAPDKSGLPSDRFSAERTGGSVSTLTIQRTQQEDSAVYLCASSPRLAGGPTDTQYFGPGTRLTVL.

The chain links TRBV27 to TRBJ2-7, with TRBD2 as a possible D gene (6 bases). V shed 5 bases and J shed 6 bases, with 23 bases lying between them. The CDR3 has 16 amino acids. Germline V gene lookup returns CDR1 MNHEY and CDR2 SMNVEV (reference sequence). The CDR3 DNA reads TGTGCCAGCAGTCCTATGGCCGGGACTGTGACATCCGAGCAGTACTTC. Translated: CASSPMAGTVTSEQYF.

The rearrangement links TRBV7-9 to TRBJ2-3; D not certain. V was clipped by 5 bases and J by 3 bases, with 9 bases between them. Germline lookup yields CDR1 SEHNR and CDR2 FQNEAQ (reference sequence). The CDR3 runs 13 residues. The CDR3 coding sequence is TGTGCCAGCAGCGGTAGTCGGACAGATACGCAGTATTTT. The encoded protein is CASSGSRTDTQYF.

The table lists this clone with a count of one. This rearrangement joins TRBV14 to TRBJ1-4; D is uncertain. Trimming left V 0 bases short and J 5 bases short, with 16 bases between. From germline, CDR1 is SGHDN and CDR2 FVKESK. The CDR3 has 17 amino acids. The CDR3 reads CASSQDRPGVGNEKLFF. For the CDR3, the DNA is TGTGCCAGCAGCCAAGATCGGCCCGGGGTAGGGAATGAAAAACTGTTTTTT.

The chain recombines TRBV7-2 with TRBJ2-7; no clear D. From germline, CDR1 is SGHTA and CDR2 FQGNSA. With 5 bases removed from V and 2 bases from J, the gap between germline ends came to 16 bases. The CDR3 has 15 amino acids. The CDR3 nucleotides are TGTGCCAGCAGCCAAGCCCTAAGCCGGGCCTACGAGCAGTACTTC. This codes for CASSQALSRAYEQYF. The whole variable domain, filled in from reference TRBV7-2 and TRBJ2-7, reads GAGVSQSPSNKVTEKGKDVELRCDPISGHTALYWYRQSLGQGLEFLIYFQGNSAPDKSGLPSDRFSAERTGGSVSTLTIQRTQQEDSAVYLCASSQALSRAYEQYFGPGTRLTVT.

This sequence joins TRBV5-1 and TRBJ2-1; weak D call: TRBD1 (6 bases). There are 16 residues in the CDR3. Germline loops: CDR1 SGHRS, CDR2 YFSETQ. V was clipped by 3 bases and J by 4 bases, with 17 bases between them. The CDR3 region has the DNA TGCGCCAGCAGCTCCTTGACAGGAGCCGTTTACAATGAGCAGTTCTTC. Translated: CASSSLTGAVYNEQFF.